Presented here are 21 T cell receptor beta chains from one specimen sequenced in a study of long-term antiretroviral therapy in people with HIV. With survey level as its setting, the immunoSEQ assay was v3.0. Sequencing used immunoSEQ multiplex PCR; TCRdb keeps in-frame clones, though not all of them. This sample carries about 28,000 clones, roughly 90% of them seen once, and the ten largest clones take over 0.8%. The input for sequencing was unsorted PBMCs, taken 2 years after starting antiretroviral therapy. The receptors here all came from a man in his fifties or sixties with HIV.

This chain joins TRBV30 and TRBJ1-2; D is unresolved. V lost 0 bases to trimming and J lost 0 bases, with 8 bases between them. The CDR3 loop spans 14 amino acids. Germline V CDR1 and CDR2: GTSNPN, SVGIG (reference sequence). The DNA of the CDR3 is TGTGCCTGGAGTGTGGGCGAAGCTAACTATGGCTACACCTTC. Translating it yields CAWSVGEANYGYTF.

V usage is TRBV7-9 and J usage is TRBJ2-5; D assignment may be TRBD1 or TRBD2 (5 bases each). Germline lookup yields CDR1 SEHNR and CDR2 FQNEAQ (reference sequence). V was trimmed by 1 base and J by 1 base, leaving 13 bases between them. The CDR3 contains 16 residues. The CDR3 protein is CASSLGDVGGQETQYF. Here the CDR3 DNA reads TGTGCCAGCAGCTTAGGGGACGTGGGTGGCCAAGAGACCCAGTACTTC.

The chain uses TRBV7-9 and TRBJ2-7; 7 nucleotides align to TRBD1. Germline CDR1 and CDR2: SEHNR and FQNEAQ (reference sequence). Trimming took 2 bases from V and 2 from J; bases not matched to a gene: 3. This CDR3 is built from 14 residues. As DNA, the CDR3 is TGTGCCAGCAGCTTATTAGGGGGCCCCTACGAGCAGTACTTC. It codes for CASSLLGGPYEQYF.

The chain links TRBV15 to TRBJ1-5; D not resolved. The CDR3 loop spans 14 amino acids. Per germline, CDR1 LNHNV and CDR2 YYDKDF (reference sequence). Trimming cost V 5 bases and J 0 bases, with 8 bases left between them. The CDR3 region has the DNA TGTGCCACCAGCTTTAGCCGTAGCAATCAGCCCCAGCATTTT. It codes for CATSFSRSNQPQHF.

The CDR3 bases are TGTGCCAGCAGCTTAGAACCGGATCGAACCCAGTACTTC. This translates into CASSLEPDRTQYF. The chain carries TRBV11-2 and TRBJ2-5; D not resolved. V dropped 0 bases and J dropped 8 bases, with 10 bases sitting between them. Looked up from germline, CDR1 is SGHAT and CDR2 is FQNNGV. This CDR3 has 13 residues.

The rearrangement joins TRBV7-2 to TRBJ2-7, with D unclear. Trimming stripped 5 bases from V and 2 bases from J, with 7 bases between. Germline values: CDR1 SGHTA, CDR2 FQGNSA. The CDR3 has 12 residues. This chain's CDR3 is CASSLPAYEQYF. CDR3 sequence (DNA): TGTGCCAGCAGCCTCCCCGCCTACGAGCAGTACTTC.

The chain joins TRBV29-1 to TRBJ2-1; 9 bases are shared with TRBD1. Trimming removed 4 bases from V and 7 bases from J; junction bases left unmatched: 2. The germline CDR1 and CDR2 sequences are SQVTM and ANQGSEA. CDR3 length equals 12 residues. The CDR3 DNA is TGCAGCGTTGGGACAGGGGCGAATGAGCAGTTCTTC. This gives the protein CSVGTGANEQFF.

As DNA, the CDR3 is TGTGCCAGCAGCGCTAGGTGGGGACGAGACACAGATACGCAGTATTTT. As protein: CASSARWGRDTDTQYF. The genes are TRBV11-2 and TRBJ2-3; the D gene could be TRBD1 or TRBD2 (5 bases each). Trimming took 5 bases from V and 2 from J, leaving 17 bases between them. CDR3 length: 16 amino acids. Germline CDR1 and CDR2: SGHAT and FQNNGV.

This clone was seen a single time. This sequence joins TRBV11-3 and TRBJ1-1; TRBD1 matches at 8 bases. V shed 3 bases and J 2 bases; nucleotides not matched to a gene: 5. CDR1 and CDR2 (germline): SGHNT, YENEEA. The CDR3 has 15 amino acids. The CDR3 protein is CASSFQGQANTEAFF. Written as DNA, the CDR3 is TGTGCCAGCAGCTTTCAGGGACAGGCCAACACTGAAGCTTTCTTT.

J is TRBJ1-5 and V is TRBV28, with D possibly TRBD1 on 6 matching bases. There are 13 residues in the CDR3. The germline gives CDR1 MDHEN, CDR2 SYDVKM. V gave up 6 bases and J gave up 5 bases, with 11 bases separating them. The CDR3 bases are TGTGCCAGCAGACAGGGAGGGCATCAGCCCCAGCATTTT. Translated: CASRQGGHQPQHF.

The chain uses TRBV7-2 and TRBJ2-3; no reliable D call. Germline V lookup: CDR1 SGHTA, CDR2 FQGNSA. CDR3 length: 13 amino acids. Trimming removed 3 bases from V and 1 base from J, with 5 bases in between. CDR3 region: CASSLVGTDTQYF. CDR3 DNA sequence: TGTGCCAGCAGCTTGGTCGGCACAGATACGCAGTATTTT.

The V call is TRBV19, the J call TRBJ2-7; possibly TRBD1 or TRBD2 for D (5 bases each). V lost 3 bases and J 1 base, leaving 13 bases between the germline ends. The CDR3 has 15 amino acids. Germline V gene sequence: CDR1 LNHDA, CDR2 SQIVND (reference sequence). CDR3 sequence: CASSIGAPRSYEQYF. The CDR3, as DNA: TGTGCCAGTAGTATCGGGGCTCCCCGGTCCTACGAGCAGTACTTC.

The rearrangement links TRBV5-6 to TRBJ1-1; no clear D gene. CDR1 and CDR2 from the germline V gene are SGHDT and YYEEEE. This CDR3 has 14 residues. V lost 0 bases, J lost 0 bases, and 6 bases lay in between. CDR3 residues: CASSLGNMNTEAFF. CDR3 bases: TGTGCCAGCAGCTTGGGGAACATGAACACTGAAGCTTTCTTT.

V and J are TRBV30 and TRBJ2-6, with D tentatively TRBD1 (6 bases). CDR3 length equals 14 residues. Germline CDR1 is GTSNPN and CDR2 is SVGIG (reference sequence). V shed 7 bases and J shed 0 bases, with 10 bases lying between them. The CDR3 DNA reads as TGTGCCTCGGACAGAGCCTCTGGGGCCAACGTCCTGACTTTC. It specifies CASDRASGANVLTF.

The rearrangement uses TRBV28 and TRBJ1-6; no definite D call. This CDR3 comprises 15 residues. From germline, CDR1 is MDHEN and CDR2 SYDVKM. Trimming took 7 bases from V and 6 from J, leaving 16 bases between them. CDR3 sequence: CASNVREALNSPLHF. The CDR3 nucleotides read TGTGCCAGCAACGTCCGGGAGGCCCTTAATTCACCCCTCCACTTT.

The CDR3 sequence: CASSLEISLYGYTF. The CDR3 nucleotides read TGTGCCAGCAGCTTAGAAATCAGCCTCTATGGCTACACCTTC. This chain uses TRBV7-2 with TRBJ1-2; no firm D call. The length of the CDR3 is 14 residues. V dropped 1 base and J dropped 4 bases, with 10 bases sitting between them. CDR1 SGHTA and CDR2 FQGNSA come from the germline V gene.

V and J are TRBV30 and TRBJ1-1; D call uncertain. The V end lost 1 base, the J end lost 4 bases, and 7 bases lay between the germline ends. The CDR3 contains 12 residues. Germline CDR1 reads GTSNPN; CDR2 reads SVGIG (reference sequence). CDR3 sequence: CAWSDAFTEAFF. CDR3 nucleotide sequence: TGTGCCTGGAGTGACGCATTCACTGAAGCTTTCTTT.

The chain is built from TRBV4-3 and TRBJ2-1, with D possibly being TRBD2 (6 bases). CDR1 and CDR2 from the germline V gene are LGHNA and YSLEER. Trimming took 3 bases from V and 9 from J, leaving 18 bases between them. The CDR3 consists of 15 residues. The CDR3 DNA follows: TGCGCCAGCAGCCAGCCCACGGGAGCGGGTCGTGAGCAGTTCTTC. As protein: CASSQPTGAGREQFF.

The V and J genes are TRBV5-6 and TRBJ1-1; D gene ambiguous. Trimming took off 5 bases at V and 1 base at J, with 3 bases between the two ends. The germline V gene encodes CDR1 SGHDT and CDR2 YYEEEE. This CDR3 comprises 11 residues. The CDR3 loop is CASSGNTEAFF. DNA for the CDR3: TGTGCCAGCAGTGGGAACACTGAAGCTTTCTTT.

The chain is built from TRBV7-9 and TRBJ1-2; D may be TRBD1 (5 bases). Between the trimmed V and J ends, which lost 1 base and 7 bases, there was a span of 13 bases. The CDR3 spans 14 residues. Germline lookup yields CDR1 SEHNR and CDR2 FQNEAQ (reference sequence). Here the CDR3 reads CASSLGQPRAGYTF. The CDR3 bases are TGTGCCAGCAGCTTAGGCCAGCCCAGGGCTGGCTACACCTTC.

The chain uses TRBV29-1 and TRBJ1-1; 9 bases fit TRBD1. This CDR3 is built from 12 residues. Germline assignment: CDR1 SQVTM and CDR2 ANQGSEA. The V and J ends lost 7 bases and 3 bases, in that order; junction bases with no gene match: 3. CDR3 amino acids: CSDRQGDTEAFF. In nucleotides, the CDR3 is TGCAGCGACAGACAGGGGGACACTGAAGCTTTCTTT.